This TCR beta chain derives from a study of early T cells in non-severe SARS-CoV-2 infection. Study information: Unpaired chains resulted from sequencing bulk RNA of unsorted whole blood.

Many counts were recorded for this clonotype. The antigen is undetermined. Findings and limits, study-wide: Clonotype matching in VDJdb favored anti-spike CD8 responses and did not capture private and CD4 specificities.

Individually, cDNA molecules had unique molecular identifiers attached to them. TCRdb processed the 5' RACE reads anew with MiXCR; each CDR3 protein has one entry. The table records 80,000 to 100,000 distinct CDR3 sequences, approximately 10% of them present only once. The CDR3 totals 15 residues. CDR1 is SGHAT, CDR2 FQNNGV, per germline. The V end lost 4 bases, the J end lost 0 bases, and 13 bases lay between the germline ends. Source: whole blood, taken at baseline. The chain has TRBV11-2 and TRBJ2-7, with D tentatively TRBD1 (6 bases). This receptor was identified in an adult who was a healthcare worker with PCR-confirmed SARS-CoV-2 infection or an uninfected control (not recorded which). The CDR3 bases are TGTGCCAGCAGCTACGATACAGGGTCCTCCTACGAGCAGTACTTC. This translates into CASSYDTGSSYEQYF.